One sample yielded the 22 T cell receptor beta chains listed below, sequenced in a study of cytomegalovirus exposure and HLA in healthy donors. PCR primers comprised 60 Vbeta and 13 Jbeta primers. Sequenced by immunoSEQ multiplex PCR; TCRdb stores in-frame clones only, minus some. The repertoire includes 110,000 or so clones, approximately 86% of them detected once, and about 6.3% sits in the top ten. The specimen was PBMCs. The source of these receptors is a man younger than 35 in good health and CMV-seronegative.

This chain links TRBV6-5 with TRBJ2-7, with TRBD1 matching over 9 bases. Germline V lookup: CDR1 MNHEY, CDR2 SVGAGI. CDR3 length: 14 amino acids. V lost 8 bases to trimming and J lost 0 bases; unmatched junction nucleotides: 5. The CDR3 here is CASARDRASYEQYF. The CDR3 region has the DNA TGTGCCAGCGCCCGGGACAGGGCCTCCTACGAGCAGTACTTC.

The count of this clone is one. This chain uses TRBV6-6 with TRBJ1-2, with TRBD1 matching over 10 bases. The CDR3 extends over 15 amino acids. Germline V gene sequence: CDR1 MNHNY, CDR2 SVGAGI (reference sequence). V trimming: 7 bases; J trimming: 7 bases; junction bases outside the gene matches: 12. CDR3 DNA sequence: TGTGCCAGCATGACCCGGGACAGGGGTACAGCTGGCTACACCTTC. This codes for CASMTRDRGTAGYTF.

The chain employs TRBV7-2 and TRBJ2-7, with 9 bases aligning to TRBD1. In germline, CDR1 is SGHTA, CDR2 FQGNSA. Trimming removed 5 bases from V and 5 bases from J; junction bases left unmatched: 7. This CDR3 spans 14 amino acids. In nucleotides, the CDR3 is TGTGCCAGCAGCATGGGACAGGGTGTTGACGAGCAGTACTTC. It encodes CASSMGQGVDEQYF.

The V call is TRBV27, the J call TRBJ2-3; TRBD2 agrees at 11 bases. The CDR3 totals 15 residues. The V gene's germline CDR1 is MNHEY and CDR2 SMNVEV (reference sequence). With 5 bases clipped from V and 6 bases from J, the junction kept 7 bases outside the gene matches. The CDR3 sequence: CASSLLAGAPDTQYF. DNA for the CDR3: TGTGCCAGCAGTCTACTAGCGGGAGCCCCCGATACGCAGTATTTT.

CDR3 residues: CASSPSGRRTDTQYF. The CDR3 DNA follows: TGCGCCAGCAGCCCTAGCGGGAGGAGAACAGATACGCAGTATTTT. The chain carries TRBV5-1 and TRBJ2-3; 11 bases fit TRBD2. The germline gives CDR1 SGHRS, CDR2 YFSETQ. The V gene end was trimmed by 4 bases and the J gene end by 3 bases; junction bases not matched to a gene: 4. This CDR3 is built from 15 residues.

The chain recombines TRBV11-2 with TRBJ1-5; D gene unclear. The germline V gene has CDR1 SGHAT and CDR2 FQNNGV. Trimming took 5 bases from V and 5 from J, leaving 13 bases between them. CDR3 length: 14 amino acids. In DNA, the CDR3 is TGTGCCAGCAGCCTGAGGCTAGCTTATCAGCCCCAGCATTTT. Its protein product is CASSLRLAYQPQHF.

This chain joins TRBV6-1 and TRBJ1-2, with 9 bases identical to TRBD1. Germline trimming cut 2 bases from V and 0 bases from J; bases unmatched to any gene: 7. The V gene's germline CDR1 is MNHNS and CDR2 SASEGT. This CDR3 spans 17 amino acids. The CDR3 nucleotides are TGTGCCAGCAGTGAACCCACAGGGGGCCGAGCTAACTATGGCTACACCTTC. Translating gives CASSEPTGGRANYGYTF.

V gene TRBV5-5 combines with J gene TRBJ2-7; D gene ambiguous. This CDR3 is built from 11 residues. V gave up 0 bases and J gave up 7 bases, with 5 bases separating them. The germline gives CDR1 SGHKS, CDR2 YYEKEE (reference sequence). In DNA, the CDR3 is TGTGCCAGCAGCTTGGACCGGGAGCAGTACTTC. Its protein is CASSLDREQYF.

The chain recombines TRBV4-1 with TRBJ2-3, with 9 bases that match TRBD2. The germline V gene encodes CDR1 MGHRA and CDR2 YSYEKL. Trimming at V came to 5 bases and at J to 0 bases, leaving 9 bases not matched to a gene. The CDR3 runs to 17 residues. The CDR3 loop reads CASSDPWTSESTDTQYF. The CDR3 nucleotides are TGCGCCAGCAGCGATCCCTGGACTAGCGAGAGCACAGATACGCAGTATTTT.

This chain uses TRBV2 with TRBJ1-5; perhaps TRBD1 as D (6 bases). In germline, CDR1 is SNHLY, CDR2 FYNNEI. CDR3 size: 15 residues. V was clipped by 2 bases and J by 5 bases, with 13 bases between them. The CDR3 DNA reads TGTGCCAGCAGTGAAAGAACAGGGTGGGATCAGCCCCAGCATTTT. Encoded protein: CASSERTGWDQPQHF.

V is TRBV5-1 and J is TRBJ2-2; the match to TRBD2 covers 8 bases. Losses at the gene ends were 0 bases for V and 6 bases for J; bases not matched to a gene: 7. The germline CDR1 and CDR2 sequences are SGHRS and YFSETQ. The CDR3 totals 16 residues. The CDR3 loop reads CASSLDSAGESGELFF. In DNA form, the CDR3 reads TGCGCCAGCAGCTTGGATTCAGCGGGAGAATCCGGGGAGCTGTTTTTT.

This chain joins TRBV29-1 and TRBJ1-2; TRBD1 is a possible D gene (5 bases). Trimming stripped 7 bases from V and 4 bases from J, with 10 bases between. Germline V gene lookup returns CDR1 SQVTM and CDR2 ANQGSEA. The length of the CDR3 is 11 residues. Here the CDR3 reads CSGGGGYGYTF. CDR3 coding DNA: TGCAGCGGGGGCGGCGGCTATGGCTACACCTTC.

The chain is built from TRBV15 and TRBJ2-7; perhaps TRBD2 as D (6 bases). Germline CDR1 reads LNHNV; CDR2 reads YYDKDF (reference sequence). CDR3 size: 12 residues. The V end was cut by 0 bases, the J end by 7 bases, with 7 bases between. The CDR3: CATSRDRGEQYF. The CDR3 DNA follows: TGTGCCACCAGCAGAGATCGGGGGGAGCAGTACTTC.

CDR3 in amino acids: CASSLRDTDTQYF. CDR3 bases: TGCGCCAGCAGCTTGAGAGACACAGATACGCAGTATTTT. V gene TRBV5-1 combines with J gene TRBJ2-3; D gene uncertain. The CDR3 consists of 13 residues. V lost 1 base and J 2 bases, leaving 5 bases between the germline ends. The germline V gene has CDR1 SGHRS and CDR2 YFSETQ.

This clone was found once. J is TRBJ1-2 and V is TRBV30; TRBD1 matches at 8 bases. The V gene's germline CDR1 is GTSNPN and CDR2 SVGIG (reference sequence). The CDR3 spans 13 residues. The CDR3 nucleotides are TGTGCTGTCCCAGGGGGCCCAGGCTATGGCTACACCTTC. Its translation is CAVPGGPGYGYTF.

V gene TRBV5-8 combines with J gene TRBJ2-5; TRBD2 agrees at 10 bases. Germline CDR1 reads SGHTS; CDR2 reads YDEGEE. The CDR3 is 15 amino acids. With V trimmed by 4 bases and J by 4 bases, 7 bases remained unmatched. CDR3 residues: CASSPPGTSVETQYF. CDR3 in DNA: TGTGCCAGCAGCCCACCCGGGACTAGCGTAGAGACCCAGTACTTC.

This clone was seen a handful of times. The chain couples TRBV6-6 to TRBJ2-7; D might be TRBD1 (6 bases). This CDR3 contains 12 residues. CDR1 MNHNY and CDR2 SVGAGI come from the germline V gene (reference sequence). With 6 bases removed from V and 4 bases from J, the gap between germline ends came to 10 bases. The chain's CDR3 is CASSLGAYEQYF. CDR3 bases: TGTGCCAGCAGCCTGGGGGCTTACGAGCAGTACTTC.

The V call is TRBV5-1, the J call TRBJ2-7; 7 bases are shared with TRBD2. Germline CDR1 and CDR2: SGHRS and YFSETQ. This CDR3 comprises 15 residues. With 2 bases clipped from V and 0 bases from J, the junction kept 5 bases outside the gene matches. CDR3 nucleotides: TGCGCCAGCAGCTTACCACTAGCGTCCTCCTACGAGCAGTACTTC. It is translated as CASSLPLASSYEQYF.

The V call is TRBV5-1, the J call TRBJ1-3; TRBD1 might be the D (5 bases). V was trimmed by 0 bases and J by 1 base, leaving 5 bases between them. Per germline, CDR1 SGHRS and CDR2 YFSETQ. This CDR3 spans 14 amino acids. CDR3 region: CASSLDRSGNTIYF. CDR3 DNA: TGCGCCAGCAGCTTGGACAGGTCTGGAAACACCATATATTTT.

J is TRBJ2-7 and V is TRBV11-3, with a possible D match to TRBD1 (6 bases). The CDR3 has 15 residues. V lost 4 bases to trimming and J lost 1 base, with 14 bases between them. Germline-derived CDR1 and CDR2 are SGHNT and YENEEA. The CDR3 nucleotides read TGTGCCAGCAGCTCTTCCGGGACACATTCCTACGAGCAGTACTTC. Translation: CASSSSGTHSYEQYF.

V and J are TRBV5-6 and TRBJ2-5; perhaps TRBD2 as D (5 bases). The V gene's germline CDR1 is SGHDT and CDR2 YYEEEE. Trimming took off 6 bases at V and 5 bases at J, with 11 bases between the two ends. There are 12 residues in the CDR3. In DNA form, the CDR3 reads TGTGCCAGCAAAGAGGGTGGGGAGACCCAGTACTTC. Its translation is CASKEGGETQYF.

The sample holds one count of this clone. This chain uses TRBV7-7 with TRBJ2-3, with D possibly TRBD1 on 6 matching bases. Germline CDR1 SSHAT, CDR2 FNYEAQ (reference sequence). V lost 4 bases and J 1 base, leaving 9 bases between the germline ends. The CDR3 has 14 amino acids. The CDR3 DNA reads as TGTGCCAGCAGCTATCGGACAGGCACAGATACGCAGTATTTT. Its protein product is CASSYRTGTDTQYF.